The next 13 T cell receptor beta chains were all read from a single sample in a study of OX40 agonist ivuxolimab in advanced cancers. The assay was immunoSEQ multiplex PCR, and TCRdb's table has in-frame clones only and misses some. The sample gives around 31,000 clones, around nine tenths of which show up once; more than 30% is in the top ten. The sample in question was CD4+ or CD8+ T cells sorted from blood, obtained in a trial of the OX40 agonist ivuxolimab. The receptors derive from an adult with an advanced solid tumor such as melanoma, head and neck, liver or kidney cancer.

This clone was found a few times. The chain carries TRBV2 and TRBJ2-7; TRBD1 might be the D (6 bases). The CDR3 has 15 amino acids. V shed 1 base and J shed 0 bases, with 10 bases lying between them. From germline, CDR1 is SNHLY and CDR2 FYNNEI. For the CDR3, the DNA is TGTGCCAGCAGTGAAGGGACAGCATACTCCTACGAGCAGTACTTC. Translating it yields CASSEGTAYSYEQYF.

This clone was recorded only once. J is TRBJ2-7 and V is TRBV10-2, with D unclear. The germline V gene has CDR1 WSHSY and CDR2 SAAADI. Trimming shortened V by 0 bases and J by 4 bases, and 10 bases separated the two germline ends. This CDR3 contains 14 residues. Here the CDR3 reads CASSESRRSYEQYF. CDR3 bases: TGCGCCAGCAGTGAGTCGAGAAGATCTTACGAGCAGTACTTC.

The chain couples TRBV2 to TRBJ2-7; 11 bases fit TRBD1. V shed 8 bases and J 6 bases; nucleotides not matched to a gene: 9. The CDR3 runs 14 residues. CDR1 SNHLY and CDR2 FYNNEI come from the germline V gene. The CDR3 loop reads CASGQDRGLSEQYF. The DNA of the CDR3 is TGTGCCAGCGGCCAGGACAGGGGGCTTAGCGAGCAGTACTTC. Filled out from reference TRBV2 and TRBJ2-7, the complete variable domain reads EPEVTQTPSHQVTQMGQEVILRCVPISNHLYFYWYRQILGQKVEFLVSFYNNEISEKSEIFDDQFSVERPDGSNFTLKIRSTKLEDSAMYFCASGQDRGLSEQYFGPGTRLTVT.

The chain is built from TRBV7-6 and TRBJ2-5; 7 nucleotides agree with TRBD1. The CDR3 has 16 residues. The trim removed 5 bases at V and 3 bases at J, leaving 12 bases unmatched. CDR1 is SGHVS, CDR2 FNYEAQ, per germline. CDR3 coding DNA: TGTGCCAGCAGCCCTAGAGCCGGGACAGAAGAAGAGACCCAGTACTTC. Protein sequence: CASSPRAGTEEETQYF. Full variable domain (outside the CDR3, taken from reference TRBV7-6 and TRBJ2-5): GAGVSQSPRYKVTKRGQDVALRCDPISGHVSLYWYRQALGQGPEFLTYFNYEAQQDKSGLPNDRFSAERPEGSISTLTIQRTEQRDSAMYRCASSPRAGTEEETQYFGPGTRLLVL.

The chain employs TRBV6-5 and TRBJ2-1, with D uncertain. Germline V gene sequence: CDR1 MNHEY, CDR2 SVGAGI. CDR3 size: 14 residues. Trimming removed 2 bases at V and 8 bases at J, with 13 bases between. The CDR3 sequence is CASSYQGPADEQFF. The CDR3 nucleotides read TGTGCCAGCAGTTACCAAGGGCCCGCCGATGAGCAGTTCTTC.

The chain joins TRBV11-1 to TRBJ2-5, with D possibly being TRBD2 (5 bases). Trimming stripped 6 bases from V and 9 bases from J, with 20 bases between. The CDR3 runs 14 residues. Per the germline V gene, CDR1 is SGHAT and CDR2 is FQDESV (reference sequence). CDR3 sequence: CASSYSGNSGAQYF. The CDR3 DNA reads as TGTGCCAGCAGTTATTCCGGGAACAGTGGGGCCCAGTACTTC.

The chain is built from TRBV18 and TRBJ2-2; tentative D call: TRBD1 (6 bases). Germline loops: CDR1 KGHSH, CDR2 LQKENI. The CDR3 runs 18 residues. V was shortened by 0 bases and J by 4 bases, with 18 bases between the two germline ends. The CDR3 coding sequence is TGTGCCAGCTCACCACCGGAGTATGGGGGCGCGAGCACCGGGGAGCTGTTTTTT. This translates into CASSPPEYGGASTGELFF.

V and J are TRBV20-1 and TRBJ2-7; 7 bases map to TRBD2. The CDR3 is made up of 10 amino acids. From germline, CDR1 is DFQATT and CDR2 SNEGSKA (reference sequence). This chain's CDR3 is CSLWGGEQYF. Written as DNA, the CDR3 is TGCAGCCTCTGGGGGGGCGAGCAGTACTTC.

This sequence joins TRBV19 and TRBJ1-1; perhaps TRBD1 as D (5 bases). Trimming cost V 5 bases and J 6 bases, with 13 bases left between them. Germline V lookup: CDR1 LNHDA, CDR2 SQIVND (reference sequence). The CDR3 totals 13 residues. In DNA, the CDR3 is TGTGCCAGTAGTTTTCGGTGGGGCGCTGAAGCTTTCTTT. It codes for CASSFRWGAEAFF.

Here the CDR3 reads CASRCGSGTEAYEQYF. For the CDR3, the DNA is TGTGCCAGTAGATGCGGCTCCGGGACAGAGGCCTACGAGCAGTACTTC. V and J are TRBV19 and TRBJ2-7, with TRBD1 matching 7 bases. The germline V gene has CDR1 LNHDA and CDR2 SQIVND (reference sequence). V was pared by 6 bases and J by 2 bases, with 13 bases of the junction left unmatched. This CDR3 has 16 residues.

The rearrangement uses TRBV6-5 and TRBJ1-3, with 8 bases that match TRBD1. The V segment lost 6 bases and the J segment 1 base; nucleotides outside the gene matches: 2. The CDR3 length is 14 residues. The germline gives CDR1 MNHEY, CDR2 SVGAGI. DNA for the CDR3: TGTGCCAGCAGAGGACAGGGATCTGGAAACACCATATATTTT. Translation gives CASRGQGSGNTIYF.

This clone showed up just once. V is TRBV18 and J is TRBJ2-2; perhaps D is TRBD1 or TRBD2 (6 bases each). In germline, CDR1 is KGHSH, CDR2 LQKENI. V was clipped by 3 bases and J by 0 bases, with 14 bases between them. CDR3 length equals 17 residues. The CDR3 here is CASSPPGAGPNTGELFF. DNA of the CDR3: TGTGCCAGCTCACCCCCGGGGGCGGGGCCGAACACCGGGGAGCTGTTTTTT. Full variable domain (rest looked up from reference TRBV18 and TRBJ2-2): NAGVMQNPRHLVRRRGQEARLRCSPMKGHSHVYWYRQLPEEGLKFMVYLQKENIIDESGMPKERFSAEFPKEGPSILRIQQVVRGDSAAYFCASSPPGAGPNTGELFFGEGSRLTVL.

V gene TRBV6-6 combines with J gene TRBJ2-5, with 8 bases identical to TRBD1. The tail of the sequence fits TRBJ2-7 better, so the J call may be wrong. CDR3 length equals 14 residues. Germline V gives CDR1 MNHNY, CDR2 SVGAGI (reference sequence). Here the CDR3 DNA reads TGTGCCAGCGGTCGTGCAGGGGGCACCTACGAGCAGTACTTC. Its protein is CASGRAGGTYEQYF.